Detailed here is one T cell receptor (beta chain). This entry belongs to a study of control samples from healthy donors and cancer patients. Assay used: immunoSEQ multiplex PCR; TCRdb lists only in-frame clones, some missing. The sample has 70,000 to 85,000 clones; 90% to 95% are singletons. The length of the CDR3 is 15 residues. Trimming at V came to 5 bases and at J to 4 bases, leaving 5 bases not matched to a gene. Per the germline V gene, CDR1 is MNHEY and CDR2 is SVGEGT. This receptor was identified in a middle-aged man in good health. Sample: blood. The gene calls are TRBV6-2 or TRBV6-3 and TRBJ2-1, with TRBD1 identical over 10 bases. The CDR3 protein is CASSETGGAYNEQFF. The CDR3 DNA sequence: TGTGCCAGCAGTGAGACAGGGGGCGCATACAATGAGCAGTTCTTC.